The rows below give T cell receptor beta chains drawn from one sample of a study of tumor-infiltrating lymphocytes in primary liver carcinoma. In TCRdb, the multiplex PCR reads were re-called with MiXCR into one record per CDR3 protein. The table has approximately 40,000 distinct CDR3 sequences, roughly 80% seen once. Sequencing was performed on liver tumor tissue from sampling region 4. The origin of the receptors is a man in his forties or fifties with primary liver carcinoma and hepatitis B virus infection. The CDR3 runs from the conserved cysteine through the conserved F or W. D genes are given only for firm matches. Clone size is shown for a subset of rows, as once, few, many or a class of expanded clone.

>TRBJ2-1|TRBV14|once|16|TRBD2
TGTGCCAGCAGTGCCGTAGCGGGATGGTTAAACGATGAGCACTTCTTC
CASSAVAGWLNDEHFF
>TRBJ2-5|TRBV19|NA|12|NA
TGTGCCAGTCGACAGGCTGGGGAGACCCAGCAGTTC
CASRQAGETQQF
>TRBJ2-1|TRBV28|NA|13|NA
TGTGCCAGCAGTCCCGGTTACTACAATGAGCAGTTCTTC
CASSPGYYNEQFF
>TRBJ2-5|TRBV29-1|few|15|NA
TGCAGCGTTGAATACGCGGCGGGTAGATCAGAGACCCAGTACTTC
CSVEYAAGRSETQYF
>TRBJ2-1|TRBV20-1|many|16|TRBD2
TGCAGTGCGGCGGCCGCTAGCGGGAGCCCCCTCAATGAGCAGTTCTTC
CSAAAASGSPLNEQFF
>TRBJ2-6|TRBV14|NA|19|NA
TGTGCCAACAGCCCACAATGGACAGTGCTCCTCTCTGGGGTCAACGTCCTGACTTTC
CANSPQWTVLLSGVNVLTF
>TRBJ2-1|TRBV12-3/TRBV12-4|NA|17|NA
TGTGCCAATGGGGAGGGGGGCGGGCCTCTCTTCTACAATGAGCAGTTCTTC
CANGEGGGPLFYNEQFF
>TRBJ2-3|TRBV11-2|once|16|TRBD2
TGTGCCAACAGTTCGGGACTAGCGGGGGTGGTAGATACGCAGTATTTT
CANSSGLAGVVDTQYF
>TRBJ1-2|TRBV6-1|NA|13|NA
TGTGTCAGTAGTGAAGTCACCGCCTATGCCTACACCTTC
CVSSEVTAYAYTF
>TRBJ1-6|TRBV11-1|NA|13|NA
TGTACCAGCAACCGGACAGTGGTTTCACCCCTCCACTTT
CTSNRTVVSPLHF
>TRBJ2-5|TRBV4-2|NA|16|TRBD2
TGCGCCAGCAGCCAAGCGCCTAGCGGGTTTCAAGAGACCCATTACTTC
CASSQAPSGFQETHYF
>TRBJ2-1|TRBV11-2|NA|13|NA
TGTGCCATCAGCGTGATGATTGAGGCCTCGCAGTTCTTC
CAISVMIEASQFF
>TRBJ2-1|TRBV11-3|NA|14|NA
TGTGCCAGCAGCTTAGGTGTCATCAACAATGAGCTGTTCTTC
CASSLGVINNELFF
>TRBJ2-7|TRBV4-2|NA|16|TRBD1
TGTGCCAGCAGCCACGCCAGGGGACAGGTGAACAATGAGCAGTACTTC
CASSHARGQVNNEQYF
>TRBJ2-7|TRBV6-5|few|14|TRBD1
TGTGCCAGAAATGCCGGGACAGGGCCCTCCGAGCAGTACTTC
CARNAGTGPSEQYF
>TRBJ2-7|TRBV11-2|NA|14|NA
TGTGCCAGCAGCTCTAATAGAAACTCCTACAAGCAGTACTTC
CASSSNRNSYKQYF
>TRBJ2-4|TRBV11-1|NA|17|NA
TGTACCAGCAGCTTTCCCGGAACTTGCGGGACCAAAATCATTCAGTACTTC
CTSSFPGTCGTKIIQYF
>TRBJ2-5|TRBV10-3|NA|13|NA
TGTGCCACCTTGGGACTCCCCCAAGAGACCTATTACTTC
CATLGLPQETYYF
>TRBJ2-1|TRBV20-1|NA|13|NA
TGCAAAGCTCTCCCCAGGGGGGGCGGTGAGCAGTTCTTC
CKALPRGGGEQFF
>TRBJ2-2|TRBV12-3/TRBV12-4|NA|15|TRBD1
TGTACCAGCAGCTCGGGACAGGGAGGAACCGGGAAGCTGTTTTTT
CTSSSGQGGTGKLFF
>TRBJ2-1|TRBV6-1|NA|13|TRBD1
TGTGCCAGCAGTCGAGGGACAGGGGATGAACAGTTCTTC
CASSRGTGDEQFF
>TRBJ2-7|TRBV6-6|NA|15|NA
TGTGCCAGCAGTTCCCCCACCTCGAGCTCCTACGAGCAGTACTTC
CASSSPTSSSYEQYF
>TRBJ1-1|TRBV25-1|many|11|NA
TGTGCCAGCAGTGAGGGCACTGAAGCTTTCTTT
CASSEGTEAFF
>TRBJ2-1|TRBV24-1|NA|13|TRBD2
TGTGTCACCAGACTAGCGGGAGGGGATGAACAGTTCTTC
CVTRLAGGDEQFF
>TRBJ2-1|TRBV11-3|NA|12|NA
TGCGTCAGCAGCTTATATGCCAATGAGCAGTTCTTC
CVSSLYANEQFF
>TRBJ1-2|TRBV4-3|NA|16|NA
TGTGCCAGCAGCCAGGCAGGGGCAGGGAGGGACTATGGCCACACCTTC
CASSQAGAGRDYGHTF
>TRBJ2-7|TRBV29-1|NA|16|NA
TGCATCGCCATGACATCTGGGACCGACACTCCCTATGAGCAGAACTTC
CIAMTSGTDTPYEQNF
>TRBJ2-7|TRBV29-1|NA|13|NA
TGCAGCGTAACCAGGACAGGGAGGGGAGAGCGGTACTTC
CSVTRTGRGERYF
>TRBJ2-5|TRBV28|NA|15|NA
TGTGCCAGCAGTTCGAGCACAAAAGTAGGAGAGATCCAGAACTTC
CASSSSTKVGEIQNF
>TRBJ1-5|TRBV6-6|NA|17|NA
TGTGCCAGCAGCCCTCACCTGGACGATCGCATCAATCAGCCCCAGCATTTT
CASSPHLDDRINQPQHF
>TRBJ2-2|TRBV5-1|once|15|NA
TGCGCCGGCAGCTGGGGGACGGTGAACACCGGGGAACTGTTTTTT
CAGSWGTVNTGELFF
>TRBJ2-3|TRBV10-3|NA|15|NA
TGTGCCATCAGTGCGGGGTCCCTTGGCACAGGTACGCAGTATTTT
CAISAGSLGTGTQYF
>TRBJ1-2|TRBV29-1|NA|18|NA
TGCAACGTTGGGGCATCAACGGGAACTCAAGTGGCTAACTATGGCTACACCTTC
CNVGASTGTQVANYGYTF
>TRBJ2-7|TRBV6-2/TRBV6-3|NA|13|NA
TGTGCCAGCAATTACGAGGTACTCTACGAGCGGTACTTC
CASNYEVLYERYF
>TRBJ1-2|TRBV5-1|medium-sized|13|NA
TGCGCCAGCAGCTTGGAAGCAAACTATGGCTACACCTTC
CASSLEANYGYTF
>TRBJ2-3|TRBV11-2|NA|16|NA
TGTGCCAACAGCCCAGTTAGGGGGGGGGTCCCAGATACGCAGTATTTT
CANSPVRGGVPDTQYF
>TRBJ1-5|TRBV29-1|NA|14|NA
TGTAGCGTCACCGAAGGACAAACCAGTCAGCTCCAGCATTTT
CSVTEGQTSQLQHF
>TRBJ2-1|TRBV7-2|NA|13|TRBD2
TGTGCCAACAGTATGACTAGCGTCCATGAGCAGTTCTTC
CANSMTSVHEQFF
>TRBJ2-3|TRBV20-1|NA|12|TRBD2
TGCAGTCGACGGGGCGGGAGAGATACGCAGTATTTT
CSRRGGRDTQYF
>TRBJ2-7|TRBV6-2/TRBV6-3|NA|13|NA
TGTGCCAACAGTTATGAGGTACCCTACGAGCAGTACTTT
CANSYEVPYEQYF
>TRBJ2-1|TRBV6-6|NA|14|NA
TGTGCCAACAGTTACGGGAAGGCAGACTATGAGCAGTTCTTC
CANSYGKADYEQFF
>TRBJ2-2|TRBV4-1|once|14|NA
TGCGCCAGCAGGCAACTTAACCTCTCCGGGGAGCTGTCTTTT
CASRQLNLSGELSF
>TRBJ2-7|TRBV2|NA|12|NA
TGTGCCAGCAGTATCGAGGGCCGCGAGCAGTACTTC
CASSIEGREQYF
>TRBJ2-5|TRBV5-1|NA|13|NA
TGCGCTAGCAGCGTGGGGGACGGAGAGACCCTGTACTTC
CASSVGDGETLYF
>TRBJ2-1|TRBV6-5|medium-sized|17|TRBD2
TGTGCCAGCAGCCACCATGTTTCTAGCGGGAGTTTTCATGAGCAGTTCTTC
CASSHHVSSGSFHEQFF
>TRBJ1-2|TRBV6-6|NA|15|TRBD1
TGTGCCATCAGTTCTGACGACGGGACAGGCTATGGCTACATCTTC
CAISSDDGTGYGYIF
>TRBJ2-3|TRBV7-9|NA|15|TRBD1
TGTGCCAGCAGTTCGGACAGGGACAGGGCAGATGCGCAGTATTTT
CASSSDRDRADAQYF
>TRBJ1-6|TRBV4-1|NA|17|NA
TGCGCCAGCAGCCAAGATCGAGAACATGGCCGGAATTCACCCCTCCACTTT
CASSQDREHGRNSPLHF
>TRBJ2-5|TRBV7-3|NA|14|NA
TGTTCCAGCAGCTTAACCGCGGGGAGGGAGACCCAGTACTTC
CSSSLTAGRETQYF
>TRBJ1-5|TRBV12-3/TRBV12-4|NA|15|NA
TGTCCCAGCAGTTTAGAGGGTCTTAGCAATCAGCCCCAACGTTTT
CPSSLEGLSNQPQRF
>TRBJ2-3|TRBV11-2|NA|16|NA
TGTCCCAGCAGCGGAAGAAGTACAGGGAACACAGATATGCAGTATTTT
CPSSGRSTGNTDMQYF
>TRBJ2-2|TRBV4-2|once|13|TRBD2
TGTGCTAGCAACCAAGGTCAAAGCGGGGAGCTGTTCTTT
CASNQGQSGELFF
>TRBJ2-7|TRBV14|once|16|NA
TGTGCGAGCAGCCAAGGCCCGCAGTCATCCTCCTGCGAGCAGTACTTC
CASSQGPQSSSCEQYF
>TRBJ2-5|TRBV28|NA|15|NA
TGTGCCAGCAGTTTACCGAACAGGGATGTGGAGACCCTGTACTTC
CASSLPNRDVETLYF
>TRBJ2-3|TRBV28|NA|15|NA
TGTGCCAGCAGTCACCTCCCGCAAAGTACAGATACGCAGTATTTT
CASSHLPQSTDTQYF
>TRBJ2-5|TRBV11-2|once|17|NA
TGTTCCATCAGCTTAGGGGTCGCTTTCCGACTCCAAGAGACCCAGTACTTC
CSISLGVAFRLQETQYF
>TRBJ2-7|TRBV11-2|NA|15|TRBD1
TGTGTCAGCAGCTTACGATGGACAGGGGGAAACGAACAGTACTTC
CVSSLRWTGGNEQYF
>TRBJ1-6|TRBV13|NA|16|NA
TGTGCCAGAGGCTCACCCGGTGACAGAGGCGATTCACCCCTCCACTTT
CARGSPGDRGDSPLHF